A single sample gave rise to the 12 T cell receptor beta chains below, sequenced in a study of T cell clones after liver transplantation. Repertoires were generated with immunoSEQ multiplex PCR, while TCRdb's copy carries only in-frame clones and drops some. Of around 100,000 clones listed, roughly 80% are singletons. The sequencing used CD4+ T cells from blood, collected before liver transplant. The receptors shown here come from a human donor who received a liver transplant.

The chain employs TRBV25-1 and TRBJ1-1; D unclear. V lost 4 bases and J lost 6, with 15 bases in between. Per the germline V gene, CDR1 is MGHDK and CDR2 is SYGVNS. This CDR3 is 14 amino acids long. The DNA for the CDR3 is TGTGCCAGCAGTGGGAGTGGGAGAGTAGCTGAAGCTTTCTTT. Translation gives CASSGSGRVAEAFF.

The V call is TRBV9, the J call TRBJ2-3; TRBD2 matches 11 bases. Germline loops: CDR1 SGDLS, CDR2 YYNGEE. J lost 3 bases, V lost 5 bases, and 5 bases had no gene match. The CDR3 consists of 15 residues. This CDR3 is CASSYTSGRTDTQYF. In nucleotides, the CDR3 is TGTGCCAGCAGTTACACTAGCGGGAGAACAGATACGCAGTATTTT.

The chain links TRBV19 to TRBJ2-2; tentative D call: TRBD1 (6 bases). V lost 2 bases and J lost 1, with 8 bases in between. The CDR3 is 15 amino acids. Per the germline V gene, CDR1 is LNHDA and CDR2 is SQIVND (reference sequence). CDR3 loop: CASSIRGQNTGELFF. CDR3 DNA sequence: TGTGCCAGTAGTATACGGGGACAGAACACCGGGGAGCTGTTTTTT. Combining the CDR3 with reference TRBV19 and TRBJ2-2 gives the whole variable domain DGGITQSPKYLFRKEGQNVTLSCEQNLNHDAMYWYRQDPGQGLRLIYYSQIVNDFQKGDIAEGYSVSREKKESFPLTVTSAQKNPTAFYLCASSIRGQNTGELFFGEGSRLTVL.

The J gene is TRBJ2-5, the V gene TRBV27; possible D gene TRBD1, 5 bases. The CDR3 covers 14 residues. V gave up 3 bases and J gave up 4 bases, with 12 bases separating them. Germline-derived CDR1 and CDR2 are MNHEY and SMNVEV (reference sequence). The CDR3 spells CASSLGRVGETQYF. CDR3 coding DNA: TGTGCCAGCAGTTTGGGCAGGGTTGGAGAGACCCAGTACTTC.

J is TRBJ2-7 and V is TRBV7-2; 7 bases are a match to TRBD2. V was clipped by 1 base and J by 7 bases; unmatched bases: 10. Germline V gives CDR1 SGHTA, CDR2 FQGNSA. The CDR3 covers 15 residues. In DNA, the CDR3 is TGTGCCAGCAGCTTAGTCGGGACTACCACGGGTGAGCAGTACTTC. This translates into CASSLVGTTTGEQYF.

The genes are TRBV7-8 and TRBJ2-6, with TRBD1 matching over 7 bases. The CDR3 contains 17 residues. CDR1 and CDR2 (germline): SGHVS, FQNEAQ. V shed 1 base and J 0 bases; nucleotides not matched to a gene: 3. CDR3 in amino acids: CASSLGGQASGANVLTF. The CDR3 DNA is TGTGCCAGCAGCTTAGGCGGACAGGCCTCTGGGGCCAACGTCCTGACTTTC.

This clone was observed once. The chain links TRBV9 to TRBJ1-1; perhaps TRBD1 as D (5 bases). The CDR3 spans 12 residues. V lost 3 bases and J lost 11, with 14 bases in between. In germline, CDR1 is SGDLS, CDR2 YYNGEE. CDR3 region: CASSASGGPAFF. For the CDR3, the DNA is TGTGCCAGCAGCGCCTCGGGGGGACCTGCTTTCTTT.

The chain has TRBV7-8 and TRBJ2-1; possible D gene TRBD2, 6 bases. Trimming took 2 bases from V and 6 from J, leaving 14 bases between them. This CDR3 spans 15 amino acids. In germline, CDR1 is SGHVS, CDR2 FQNEAQ. In DNA form, the CDR3 reads TGTGCCAGCAGCTTAAACGGACTAAAGCTCAATGAGCAGTTCTTC. Amino acid sequence: CASSLNGLKLNEQFF. Looking up the rest from reference TRBV7-8 and TRBJ2-1 gives the full variable domain: GAGVSQSPRYKVAKRGQDVALRCDPISGHVSLFWYQQALGQGPEFLTYFQNEAQLDKSGLPSDRFFAERPEGSVSTLKIQRTQQEDSAVYLCASSLNGLKLNEQFFGPGTRLTVL.

The rearrangement joins TRBV7-9 to TRBJ1-4; perhaps TRBD1 as D (5 bases). V lost 5 bases and J lost 10, with 14 bases in between. The germline V gene encodes CDR1 SEHNR and CDR2 FQNEAQ (reference sequence). CDR3 size: 13 residues. CDR3: CASSLGEAGKLFF. Written as DNA, the CDR3 is TGTGCCAGCAGCCTAGGGGAGGCAGGAAAACTGTTTTTT.

CDR3 region: CASTLTGTTNGGELFF. CDR3 DNA: TGTGCCAGCACTCTCACCGGGACAACCAATGGCGGGGAGCTGTTTTTT. J is TRBJ2-2 and V is TRBV7-2, with D perhaps TRBD1 (6 bases). The germline gives CDR1 SGHTA, CDR2 FQGNSA. V lost 7 bases, J lost 7 bases, and 22 bases lay in between. This CDR3 is built from 16 residues.

V gene TRBV18 combines with J gene TRBJ2-7, with D perhaps being TRBD1 or TRBD2 (5 bases each). The V and J ends lost 5 bases and 3 bases respectively, with 11 bases between them. This CDR3 is built from 13 residues. CDR1 and CDR2 (germline): KGHSH, LQKENI. CDR3 in amino acids: CASSRDGVYEQYF. The CDR3 coding sequence is TGTGCCAGCTCAAGGGACGGAGTCTACGAGCAGTACTTC.

The chain employs TRBV5-1 and TRBJ2-1, with 9 bases that match TRBD1. The V gene end was trimmed by 0 bases and the J gene end by 9 bases; junction bases not matched to a gene: 4. There are 14 residues in the CDR3. Germline V gives CDR1 SGHRS, CDR2 YFSETQ. CDR3 in amino acids: CASSLGQGVVEQFF. CDR3 nucleotide sequence: TGCGCCAGCAGCTTGGGACAGGGGGTAGTTGAGCAGTTCTTC.